This TCR beta chain was retrieved from a study of type 1 regulatory T cells. Across the study: An in vitro protocol generated T-allo10, a Tr1-enriched, alloantigen-specific CD4 T cell product.

V shed 6 bases and J 5 bases; nucleotides not matched to a gene: 9. Germline CDR1 is DFQATT and CDR2 is SNEGSKA (reference sequence). The CDR3 loop spans 15 amino acids. TCRdb reprocessed the reads via MiXCR and lists one record per CDR3 protein. This table has roughly 20,000 distinct CDR3 sequences, about 9.4% appearing once. This clonotype was recorded a few times. The sample taken for sequencing was CD4+ T cells, either the whole sample or a sorted fraction (not recorded which). The clonotype originates from a human donor in good health. The chain carries TRBV20-1 and TRBJ2-3; 12 nucleotides match TRBD2. CDR3 protein: CSASRLAGAVDTQYF. In DNA form, the CDR3 reads TGCAGTGCGTCGCGACTAGCGGGAGCGGTAGATACGCAGTATTTT.